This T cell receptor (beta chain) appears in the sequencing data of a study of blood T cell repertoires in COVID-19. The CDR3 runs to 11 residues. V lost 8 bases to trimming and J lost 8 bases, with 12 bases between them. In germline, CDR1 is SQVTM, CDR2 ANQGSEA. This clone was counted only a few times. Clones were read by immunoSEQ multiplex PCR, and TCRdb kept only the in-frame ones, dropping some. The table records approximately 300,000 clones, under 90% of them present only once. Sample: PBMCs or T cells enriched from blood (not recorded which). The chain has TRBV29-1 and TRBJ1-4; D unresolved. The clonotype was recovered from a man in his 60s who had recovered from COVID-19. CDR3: CSMLSREKLFF. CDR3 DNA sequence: TGCAGCATGTTATCCAGGGAAAAACTGTTTTTT.